The present T cell receptor (beta chain) was sequenced within a study of blood T cell repertoires in COVID-19 (dated by TCRdb to between 2020 and 2021). For context, the study as a whole: The collaborator samples originated in the United States, Italy and Spain and spanned the acute and convalescent phases of COVID-19. A de-identified subject ID, COVID-19 status, age in years and sex were almost always included in the sample metadata. Samples came from the ongoing ImmuneRACE study (first 160 participants) plus 1,254 subjects from 6 global collaborators. The repertoires were made available in a free public database intended to serve as a resource for research on the immune response to SARS-CoV-2. The material from the prospective study consisted of cDNA or gDNA derived from T cells, B-cell-depleted T cells, or PBMCs. The dataset comprised deeply sampled blood TCRbeta repertoires from subjects exposed to, actively infected with, or recovered from COVID-19. Where available, HLA class I and class II types were taken from metadata supplied by the sample provider and were not determined by assay-based typing. The research as a whole found: The quantity of clinical and demographic metadata differed by source and by participant and was supplied without curation.

In regard to this clone: Its antigen has not been determined. The record has no base qualities; no much larger clone is one base away.

Based on the germline V gene, the CDR1 and CDR2 sequences are MGHRA and YSYEKL. Measured from the cysteine to the phenylalanine, the CDR3 is 16 residues long. Left in the record is the CDR3 DNA by itself, 48 bases read in frame from the first base. Trimmed from V: 3 bases; trimmed from J: 1 base; junction bases lacking a gene match: 5. Each collaborating institution followed its own protocols to collect whole blood in K2EDTA tubes. For TCRbeta analysis, collaborators shipped samples in one of three forms: frozen whole blood, isolated PBMCs, or DNA extracted from either of those sample types. The immunoSEQ Assay, a bias-controlled multiplex PCR, was used to amplify TCRbeta CDR3 regions from genomic DNA. The published analysis was carried out like this. Within the assay, amplification of reference gene primers was used to estimate how many nucleated cells each sample contained. To quantify the absolute abundance of each unique TCRbeta CDR3 rearrangement, sequence reads were collapsed and filtered. For each sample, productive Simpson clonality was calculated as the square root of Simpson's diversity index across productive rearrangements. TCRdb took this table from immuneACCESS and kept in-frame rearrangements with V and J called. Such tables lack part of the clones; where checked against another copy, unresolved V genes explain under half of the gap, and the rest is unexplained. The V and J calls and clone size are taken from that table; D and trimming were inferred from the DNA. A total of about 91,000 clones appear in this sample, around 90% of them only once. The top ten hold 4.5% to 6% of the sample.

The rearranged chain carries TRBV4-1 and TRBJ2-3, with 9 central nucleotides matching TRBD1. The TCR comes from a woman older than 75 with active COVID-19. The sequencing input was peripheral blood. The CDR3 reads as follows: CASSQQTGGRTDTQYF. The bases read TGCGCCAGCAGCCAGCAAACAGGGGGCCGCACAGATACGCAGTATTTT.